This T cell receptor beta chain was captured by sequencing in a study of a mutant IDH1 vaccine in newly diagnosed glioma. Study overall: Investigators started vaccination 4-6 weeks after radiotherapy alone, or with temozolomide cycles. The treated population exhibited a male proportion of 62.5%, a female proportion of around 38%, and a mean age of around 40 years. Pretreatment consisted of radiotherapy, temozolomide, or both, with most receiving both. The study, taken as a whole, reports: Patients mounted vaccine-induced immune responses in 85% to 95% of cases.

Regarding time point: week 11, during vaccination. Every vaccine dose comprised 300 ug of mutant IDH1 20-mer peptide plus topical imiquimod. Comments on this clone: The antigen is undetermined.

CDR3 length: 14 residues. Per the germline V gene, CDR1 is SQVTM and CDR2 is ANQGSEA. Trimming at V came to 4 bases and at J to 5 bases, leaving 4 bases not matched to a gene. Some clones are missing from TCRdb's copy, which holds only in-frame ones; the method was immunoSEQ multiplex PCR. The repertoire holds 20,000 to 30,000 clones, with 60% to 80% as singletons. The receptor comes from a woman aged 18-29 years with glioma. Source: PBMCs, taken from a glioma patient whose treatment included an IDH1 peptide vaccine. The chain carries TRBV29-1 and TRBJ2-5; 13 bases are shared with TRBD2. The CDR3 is CSVGLAGGRETQYF. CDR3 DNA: TGCAGCGTTGGACTAGCGGGAGGTCGGGAGACCCAGTACTTC.